This TCR beta chain derives from a study of cytomegalovirus exposure and HLA in healthy donors. Both 60 Vbeta primers and 13 Jbeta primers went into the PCR. In the original analysis: Approximately 11 million of the 80 million or so unique TCR beta chains counted in a later analysis were shared. TCRdb keeps only in-frame clones here, not all; method: immunoSEQ multiplex PCR. The DNA was the basis for D and trimming; V, J and clone size are from that table. This table holds 85,000 to 90,000 clones, approximately 72% found once. Germline lookup yields CDR1 MNHNY and CDR2 SVGAGI (reference sequence). This CDR3 comprises 15 residues. Unmatched junction bases numbered 6, after V lost 6 bases and J lost 8 bases. Donors likely had unrecorded immune exposures despite being nominally healthy when sampled.

Sequenced: PBMCs. The rearrangement links TRBV6-6 to TRBJ2-1; 14 nucleotides align to TRBD2. The sequence was collected from a man younger than 45 in good health and CMV-seropositive. The CDR3 loop is CASRPGLAGGDEQFF. The DNA for the CDR3 is TGTGCCAGCAGGCCCGGACTAGCGGGGGGCGATGAGCAGTTCTTC.